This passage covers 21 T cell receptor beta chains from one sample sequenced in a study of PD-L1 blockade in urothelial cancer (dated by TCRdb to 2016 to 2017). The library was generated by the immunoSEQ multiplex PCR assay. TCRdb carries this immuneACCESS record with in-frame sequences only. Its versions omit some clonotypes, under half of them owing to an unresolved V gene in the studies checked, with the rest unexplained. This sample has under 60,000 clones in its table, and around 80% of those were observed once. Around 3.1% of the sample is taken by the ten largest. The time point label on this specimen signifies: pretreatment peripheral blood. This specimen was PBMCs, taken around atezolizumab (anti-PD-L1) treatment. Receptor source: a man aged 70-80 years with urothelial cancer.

CDR3 amino acids: CATSGQGYNEQFF. DNA of the CDR3: TGTGCCACCTCGGGACAGGGGTACAATGAGCAGTTCTTC. The V call is TRBV15, the J call TRBJ2-1, with TRBD1 identical over 10 bases. Per the germline V gene, CDR1 is LNHNV and CDR2 is YYDKDF (reference sequence). CDR3 length equals 13 residues. The V segment lost 8 bases and the J segment 4 bases; nucleotides outside the gene matches: 2.

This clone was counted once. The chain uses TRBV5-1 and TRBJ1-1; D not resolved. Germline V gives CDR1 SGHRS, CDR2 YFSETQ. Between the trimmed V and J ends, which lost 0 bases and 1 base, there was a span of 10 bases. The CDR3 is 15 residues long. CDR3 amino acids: CASSLVRGWNTEAFF. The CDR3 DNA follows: TGCGCCAGCAGCTTGGTTAGAGGGTGGAACACTGAAGCTTTCTTT.

CDR3 DNA: TGTGCCAGCAGCTCCGGGTCTAGCACCGGGGAGCTGTTTTTT. It yields the protein CASSSGSSTGELFF. V is TRBV11-2 and J is TRBJ2-2; no reliable D call. The length of the CDR3 is 14 residues. The V and J ends lost 4 bases and 4 bases respectively, with 10 bases between them. The germline gives CDR1 SGHAT, CDR2 FQNNGV.

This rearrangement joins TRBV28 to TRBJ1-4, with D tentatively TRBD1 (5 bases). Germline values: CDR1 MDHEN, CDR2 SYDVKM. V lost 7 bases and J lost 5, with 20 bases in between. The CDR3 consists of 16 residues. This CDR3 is CASTPLGGSWNEKLFF. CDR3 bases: TGTGCCAGCACCCCTTTGGGGGGGAGTTGGAATGAAAAACTGTTTTTT. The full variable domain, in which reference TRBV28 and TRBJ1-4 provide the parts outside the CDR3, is DVKVTQSSRYLVKRTGEKVFLECVQDMDHENMFWYRQDPGLGLRLIYFSYDVKMKEKGDIPEGYSVSREKKERFSLILESASTNQTSMYLCASTPLGGSWNEKLFFGSGTQLSVL.

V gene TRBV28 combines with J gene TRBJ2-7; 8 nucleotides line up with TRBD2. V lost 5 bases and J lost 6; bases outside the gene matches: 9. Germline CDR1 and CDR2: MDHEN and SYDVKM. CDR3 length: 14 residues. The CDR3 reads CASSRGGGVGEQYF. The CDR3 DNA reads TGTGCCAGCAGTCGGGGGGGCGGGGTTGGCGAGCAGTACTTC.

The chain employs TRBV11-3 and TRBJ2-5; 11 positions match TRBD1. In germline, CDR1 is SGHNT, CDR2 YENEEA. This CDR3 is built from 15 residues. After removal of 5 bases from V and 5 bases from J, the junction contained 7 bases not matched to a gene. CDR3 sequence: CASSHGTGGDETQYF. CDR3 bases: TGTGCCAGCAGCCACGGGACAGGGGGTGACGAGACCCAGTACTTC.

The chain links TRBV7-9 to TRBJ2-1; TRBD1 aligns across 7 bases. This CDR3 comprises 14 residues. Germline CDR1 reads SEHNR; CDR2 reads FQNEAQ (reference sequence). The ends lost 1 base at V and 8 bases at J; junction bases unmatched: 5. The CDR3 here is CASSLGQGSDEQFF. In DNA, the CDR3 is TGTGCCAGCAGCTTAGGACAGGGTAGCGATGAGCAGTTCTTC.

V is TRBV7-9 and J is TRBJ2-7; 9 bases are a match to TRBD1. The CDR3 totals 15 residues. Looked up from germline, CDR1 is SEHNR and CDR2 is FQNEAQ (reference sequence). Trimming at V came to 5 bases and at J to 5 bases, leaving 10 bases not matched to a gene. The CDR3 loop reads CASSDTGGSSHEQYF. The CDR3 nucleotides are TGTGCCAGCAGCGACACAGGGGGCAGTTCCCACGAGCAGTACTTC.

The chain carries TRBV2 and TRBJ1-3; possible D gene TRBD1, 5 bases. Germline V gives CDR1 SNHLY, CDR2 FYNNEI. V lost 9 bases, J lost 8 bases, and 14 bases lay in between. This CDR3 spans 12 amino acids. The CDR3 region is CASRIGGDTIYF. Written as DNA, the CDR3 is TGTGCCAGTAGGATCGGAGGGGACACCATATATTTT.

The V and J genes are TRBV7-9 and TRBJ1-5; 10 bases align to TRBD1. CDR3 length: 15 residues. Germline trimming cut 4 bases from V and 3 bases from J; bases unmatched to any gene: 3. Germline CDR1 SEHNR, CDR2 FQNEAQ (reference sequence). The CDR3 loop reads CASSWGTGVNQPQHF. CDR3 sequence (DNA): TGTGCCAGCAGCTGGGGGACAGGGGTCAATCAGCCCCAGCATTTT.

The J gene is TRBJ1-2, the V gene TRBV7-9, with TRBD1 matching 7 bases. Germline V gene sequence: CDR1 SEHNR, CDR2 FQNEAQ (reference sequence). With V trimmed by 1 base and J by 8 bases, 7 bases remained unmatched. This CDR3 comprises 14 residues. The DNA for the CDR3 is TGTGCCAGCAGCTTAGAAAAGGGGGCGCGGGGCTACACCTTC. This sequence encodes CASSLEKGARGYTF.

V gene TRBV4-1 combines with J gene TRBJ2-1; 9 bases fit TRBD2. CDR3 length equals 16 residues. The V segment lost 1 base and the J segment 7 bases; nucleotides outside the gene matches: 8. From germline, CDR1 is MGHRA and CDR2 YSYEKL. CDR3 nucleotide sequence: TGCGCCAGCAGCCAAGGGGGGGGGACTAGCCTTAATGAGCAGTTCTTC. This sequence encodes CASSQGGGTSLNEQFF.

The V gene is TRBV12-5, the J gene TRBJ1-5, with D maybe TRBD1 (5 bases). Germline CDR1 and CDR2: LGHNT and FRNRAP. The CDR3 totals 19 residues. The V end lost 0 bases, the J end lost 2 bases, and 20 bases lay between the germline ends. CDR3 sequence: CASGLVPGRERWGNQPQHF. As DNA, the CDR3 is TGTGCTAGTGGTTTGGTACCTGGCAGGGAACGGTGGGGCAATCAGCCCCAGCATTTT.

CDR3 DNA: TGTGCCAGCAGCCTCGGCCTGCCGGGGAGTTCACCCCTCCACTTT. Encoded protein: CASSLGLPGSSPLHF. This sequence joins TRBV7-2 and TRBJ1-6; D is uncertain. Trimming stripped 5 bases from V and 9 bases from J, with 17 bases between. CDR1 and CDR2 from the germline V gene are SGHTA and FQGNSA. This CDR3 contains 15 residues.

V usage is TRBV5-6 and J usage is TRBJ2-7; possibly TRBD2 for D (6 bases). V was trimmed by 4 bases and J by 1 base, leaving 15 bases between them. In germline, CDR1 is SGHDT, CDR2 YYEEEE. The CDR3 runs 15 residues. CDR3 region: CASSGGKTASYEQYF. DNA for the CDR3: TGTGCCAGCAGCGGGGGGAAGACGGCTTCCTACGAGCAGTACTTC.

The CDR3 is CASSLGQVKTEQPQHF. The CDR3 DNA reads TGTGCCAGCAGCCTAGGACAGGTTAAGACGGAACAGCCCCAGCATTTT. The chain uses TRBV7-9 and TRBJ1-5; 7 bases are a match to TRBD1. From germline, CDR1 is SEHNR and CDR2 FQNEAQ (reference sequence). The CDR3 runs to 16 residues. Trimming removed 5 bases from V and 7 bases from J; junction bases left unmatched: 14.

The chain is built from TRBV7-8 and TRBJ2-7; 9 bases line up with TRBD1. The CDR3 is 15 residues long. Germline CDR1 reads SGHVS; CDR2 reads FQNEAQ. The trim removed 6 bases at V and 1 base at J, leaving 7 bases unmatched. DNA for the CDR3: TGTGCCAGCAGTCGCTACGGGACAGGGTCCTACGAGCAGTACTTC. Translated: CASSRYGTGSYEQYF.

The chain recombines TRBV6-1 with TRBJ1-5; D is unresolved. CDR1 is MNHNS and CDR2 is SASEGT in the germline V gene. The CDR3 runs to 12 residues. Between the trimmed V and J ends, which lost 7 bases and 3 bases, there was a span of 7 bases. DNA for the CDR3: TGTGCCAGCAACACAGTCAATCAGCCCCAGCATTTT. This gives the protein CASNTVNQPQHF.

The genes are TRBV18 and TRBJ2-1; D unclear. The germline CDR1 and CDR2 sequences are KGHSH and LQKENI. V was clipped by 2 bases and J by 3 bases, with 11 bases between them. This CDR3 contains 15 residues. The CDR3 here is CASSPRLVSYNEQFF. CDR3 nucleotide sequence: TGTGCCAGCTCACCAAGATTGGTCAGCTACAATGAGCAGTTCTTC.

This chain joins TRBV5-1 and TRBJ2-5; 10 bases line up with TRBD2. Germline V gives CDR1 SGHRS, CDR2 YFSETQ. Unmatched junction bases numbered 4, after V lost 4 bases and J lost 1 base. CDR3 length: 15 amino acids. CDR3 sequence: CASSILAGPQETQYF. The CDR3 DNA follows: TGCGCCAGCAGCATACTAGCGGGGCCCCAAGAGACCCAGTACTTC. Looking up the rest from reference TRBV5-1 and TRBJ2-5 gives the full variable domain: KAGVTQTPRYLIKTRGQQVTLSCSPISGHRSVSWYQQTPGQGLQFLFEYFSETQRNKGNFPGRFSGRQFSNSRSEMNVSTLELGDSALYLCASSILAGPQETQYFGPGTRLLVL.

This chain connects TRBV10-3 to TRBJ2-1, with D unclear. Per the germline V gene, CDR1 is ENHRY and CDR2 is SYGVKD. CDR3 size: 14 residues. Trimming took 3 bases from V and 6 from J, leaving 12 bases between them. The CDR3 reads CAISDRYDVNEQFF. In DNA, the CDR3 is TGTGCCATCAGTGACAGGTATGATGTCAATGAGCAGTTCTTC.